This TCR beta chain originates from a study of sequential checkpoint blockade in melanoma. Trimming cost V 4 bases and J 3 bases; bases outside gene matches: 3. This CDR3 has 15 residues. Germline V gene data show CDR1 as MNHGY and CDR2 as SAAAGT. The assay was immunoSEQ multiplex PCR, and TCRdb's table has in-frame clones only and misses some. The sample lists about 18,000 clones, more than 25% seen once, with 7.2% in the top ten. Specified treatment: randomized to nivolumab then ipilimumab (arm A) or the reverse (arm B). Specimen: tumor tissue (inferred from file names), collected from a patient given nivolumab and ipilimumab in sequence. The rearrangement uses TRBV6-8 and TRBJ2-1; 10 nucleotides line up with TRBD2. The sequence was obtained from a human donor with melanoma. The chain's CDR3 is CASSLAGGVYNEQFF. CDR3 DNA sequence: TGTGCCAGCAGTTTAGCGGGGGGTGTCTACAATGAGCAGTTCTTC.